This TCR beta chain was sequenced for a study of graft-versus-host responses after intestinal transplantation. Study in general: Those transplanted obtained multivisceral, liver-intestinal, or isolated intestinal grafts. Once they had received anti-thymocyte globulin induction, all recipients took tacrolimus and steroids for approximately three years.

Per the germline V gene, CDR1 is SNHLY and CDR2 is FYNNEI. V was pared by 2 bases and J by 3 bases, with 5 bases between. The CDR3 loop spans 12 amino acids. Study results and limitations: Among recipient marrow samples, GvH clones were found; some appeared first in ileum or blood. When patients had graft-donor T cell macrochimerism, their allografts held high graft-versus-host to host-versus-graft clonal ratios.

Assay used: immunoSEQ multiplex PCR; TCRdb lists only in-frame clones, some missing. The repertoire holds around 90,000 clones, with over 90% as singletons. To note about this clone: The antigen is not known.

The chain employs TRBV2 and TRBJ2-7; D not resolved. The origin of this receptor is a human donor who was the organ donor for an intestinal transplant. Sequences were derived from unstimulated CD4+ T cells sorted from spleen or lymph node cells, sampled before transplant. The CDR3 DNA is TGTGCCAGCAGTGAACAGGTCTACGAGCAGTACTTC. Translating gives CASSEQVYEQYF. Full variable domain (remainder filled in from reference TRBV2 and TRBJ2-7): EPEVTQTPSHQVTQMGQEVILRCVPISNHLYFYWYRQILGQKVEFLVSFYNNEISEKSEIFDDQFSVERPDGSNFTLKIRSTKLEDSAMYFCASSEQVYEQYFGPGTRLTVT.